This record covers a single T cell receptor (beta chain). These data are taken from a study of cytomegalovirus exposure and HLA in healthy donors. Background on the study: One earlier analysis, a look at 180 million or so T cells, found some 120 million unique TCR beta sequences.

Losses at the gene ends were 5 bases for V and 2 bases for J; bases not matched to a gene: 7. The CDR3 is 17 residues long. Primers included in the PCR were 60 Vbeta and 13 Jbeta primers. Using immunoSEQ multiplex PCR, the repertoire was profiled, and TCRdb retains in-frame clones only, with some absent. The sample holds 150,000 to 200,000 clones, 70% to 90% seen once. This clonotype was obtained from a woman younger than 30 in good health and CMV-seronegative. The chain joins TRBV6-7 to TRBJ2-5; 14 bases are a match to TRBD2. TRBV6-7 is flagged as an ORF with uncertain function. The sample was PBMCs. The CDR3 bases are TGTGCCAGCAGTCGATATGGGACTAGCGGGGGTCAAGAGACCCAGTACTTC. Amino acids: CASSRYGTSGGQETQYF.